A selection of T cell receptor beta chains follows, all from one sample in a study of blood T cell repertoires in COVID-19. Profiled with immunoSEQ multiplex PCR; TCRdb holds only in-frame clones, not every one. This sample carries 40,000 to 60,000 clones, 85% to 90% of them seen once, and the ten largest clones take 2.5% to 3%. The sample consisted of peripheral blood. Source of these receptors: a woman aged 80 or over with COVID-19, enrolled during active disease. The CDR3 runs from the conserved cysteine through the conserved F or W. Fields, in order: V gene, clone size, J gene, D gene, CDR3 DNA, CDR3 protein. D genes are given only for firm matches. Clone size is stated in some rows and not others, as once, few, many or a class when expanded.

TRBV2,-,TRBJ2-7,TRBD2,TGTGCCAGCAGTGTTGCTAGCGGAACCTACGAGCAGTACTTC,CASSVASGTYEQYF
TRBV2,-,TRBJ2-7,TRBD1,TGTGCCAGCTCTAGGACAGGGGTCCTCTACGAGCAGTACTTC,CASSRTGVLYEQYF
TRBV30,-,TRBJ1-5,-,TGTGCCCTAGGCAGGGAAGGTCAGCCCCAGCATTTT,CALGREGQPQHF
TRBV6-4,-,TRBJ2-1,TRBD2,TGTGCCAGCAGTGATCAGCGGGGGGGCCGCAATGAGCAGTTCTTC,CASSDQRGGRNEQFF
TRBV13,-,TRBJ1-3,-,TGTGCCAGCAGCCGTCAAGAGGGCGGGGCGATCCTCTCTGGAAACACCATATATTTT,CASSRQEGGAILSGNTIYF
TRBV5-1,-,TRBJ1-1,-,TGCGCCAGCAGCTCCCCAGGGAACACTGAAGCTTTCTTT,CASSSPGNTEAFF
TRBV5-1,-,TRBJ1-2,TRBD1,TGCGCCAGCAGCTTGGAACAGGGGTCGTCCTATGGCTACACCTTC,CASSLEQGSSYGYTF
TRBV9,-,TRBJ1-4,TRBD1,TGTGCCAGCAGCAGATCCGGGACAGCAACTAATGAAAAACTGTTTTTT,CASSRSGTATNEKLFF
TRBV4-2,-,TRBJ1-4,TRBD1,TGTGCCAGCAGCCAAGGGGGGACAGGTTTTAATGAAAAACTGTTTTTT,CASSQGGTGFNEKLFF
TRBV18,-,TRBJ1-5,-,TGTGCCAGCTCAACCAACCGGGGAGGGCGAGGGAATCAGCCCCAGCATTTT,CASSTNRGGRGNQPQHF
TRBV7-2,-,TRBJ2-5,TRBD2,TGTGCCAGCAGCTTTAGGCGGGGGATACAAGAGACCCAGTACTTC,CASSFRRGIQETQYF
TRBV7-9,-,TRBJ2-7,-,TGTGCCAGCAGCCCCGGCTGGGGGGACGAGCAGTACTTC,CASSPGWGDEQYF
TRBV6-4,once,TRBJ1-6,-,TGTGCCAGCAGGCGGACAGATAATTCACCCCTCCACTTT,CASRRTDNSPLHF
TRBV6-5,-,TRBJ1-5,-,TGTGCCAGCAGTTTTCCACAGGTTCTCAGCAATCAGCCCCAGCATTTT,CASSFPQVLSNQPQHF
TRBV20-1,-,TRBJ1-2,-,TGCAGTGCTAGTAAGGGTATGGGGGCTTTAAACTATGGCTACACCTTC,CSASKGMGALNYGYTF
TRBV9,once,TRBJ2-2,TRBD1,TGTGCCAGCAGCCCTAGATGGGGGACAGGCCCATCTCAGTCCACCGGGGAGCTGTTTTTT,CASSPRWGTGPSQSTGELFF
TRBV15,-,TRBJ1-5,-,TGTGCCACCAGCAGATCCCCGAGGGATCAGCCCCAGCATTTT,CATSRSPRDQPQHF
TRBV18,few,TRBJ1-5,-,TGTGCCAGCTCACGCGTTGGGGCAGCCAATCAGCCCCAGCATTTT,CASSRVGAANQPQHF
TRBV11-2,-,TRBJ2-3,TRBD2,TGTGCCAGCAGCTTAGCCACTAGCGCCGATACGCAGTATTTT,CASSLATSADTQYF
TRBV5-4,-,TRBJ1-1,TRBD1,TGTGCCAGCAGCTTGGGTCAGGAGTCCTCGACAGGGTTGAACACTGAAGCTTTCTTT,CASSLGQESSTGLNTEAFF
TRBV6-5,-,TRBJ1-4,TRBD1,TGTGCCAGCTCCCGGGACAGGGATGAAAAACTGTTTTTT,CASSRDRDEKLFF
TRBV5-1,-,TRBJ2-7,-,TGCGCCAGCAGCTTTTCGGGGGGCCAGGGGGAGCAGTACTTC,CASSFSGGQGEQYF
TRBV10-2,-,TRBJ2-7,TRBD1,TGCGCCAGCAGTGAGGATCGGACAGGGAAATACGAGCAGTACTTC,CASSEDRTGKYEQYF
TRBV28,once,TRBJ1-5,-,TGTGCCAGCTCCCTCCGGCAGGCAGCTCTATTTAGGAATCAGCCCCAGCATTTT,CASSLRQAALFRNQPQHF
TRBV11-2,-,TRBJ1-4,-,TGTGCCAGCAGCTTCCGACGCTACGGCGGGGAAAAACTGTTTTTT,CASSFRRYGGEKLFF
TRBV18,-,TRBJ2-5,-,TGTGCCAGCTCACCACCTGGGGCAATCCCCCAAGAGACCCAGTACTTC,CASSPPGAIPQETQYF
TRBV28,-,TRBJ1-4,-,TGTGCCAGCAGTTTATCGGGTGGGGGACACGGGCTTGGGGAAAAACTGTTTTTT,CASSLSGGGHGLGEKLFF
TRBV24-1,-,TRBJ2-3,-,TGTGCCACCAGTGATTTCGGTAGCACAGATACGCAGTATTTT,CATSDFGSTDTQYF
TRBV3-1/TRBV3-2,-,TRBJ2-2,-,TGTGCCAGCAGCCCCACTAGGATGTCCGGGGAGCTGTTTTTT,CASSPTRMSGELFF
TRBV6-5,medium-sized,TRBJ2-3,-,TGTGCCAGCAGTCGACAGGCGCTAGGCACAGATACGCAGTATTTT,CASSRQALGTDTQYF
TRBV6-5,-,TRBJ2-4,TRBD2,TGTGCCAGCTCCCGGGAGAGCGGGAGCGCGGTTCAGTACTTC,CASSRESGSAVQYF
TRBV10-3,-,TRBJ2-7,-,TGTGCCATCAGTGATAGGGGGTCCCACGAGCAGTACTTC,CAISDRGSHEQYF
TRBV5-5,-,TRBJ1-1,-,TGTGCCAGCAGCCTCACCGGCAGCGGGTACACTGAAGCTTTCTTT,CASSLTGSGYTEAFF
TRBV6-6,-,TRBJ2-3,-,TGTGCCAGCAGTTGGACTTCTAGCACAGATACGCAGTATTTT,CASSWTSSTDTQYF
TRBV28,-,TRBJ2-4,-,TGTGCCAGCACCGACCTGGGGGGTGCCAAAAACATTCAGTACTTC,CASTDLGGAKNIQYF
TRBV6-6,-,TRBJ1-1,-,TGTGCCAGCAGTTACGTGTGGCTGAACACTGAAGCTTTCTTT,CASSYVWLNTEAFF
TRBV6-5,-,TRBJ1-1,-,TGTGCCAGCACTTGGAGGGTAACTGAAGCTTTCTTT,CASTWRVTEAFF
TRBV7-3,-,TRBJ1-2,-,TGTGCCAGCAGCTTAAGGGCAGGGGCGAACTATGGCTACACCTTC,CASSLRAGANYGYTF
TRBV28,-,TRBJ2-7,-,TGTGCCAGCAGTATGCCGCCGGGACACATTTACGAGCAGTACTTC,CASSMPPGHIYEQYF
TRBV2,-,TRBJ1-2,TRBD1,TGTGCCAGCAGCCTTAGTGGACAGGGGTACACCTTC,CASSLSGQGYTF
TRBV19,-,TRBJ1-2,TRBD1,TGTGCCAGTAGCTCTCGAGGGACAGGGGGCATCTATGGCTACACCTTC,CASSSRGTGGIYGYTF
TRBV19,-,TRBJ1-5,-,TGTGCCAGTAGGTCAGACAGGCTTAATCAGCCCCAGCATTTT,CASRSDRLNQPQHF
TRBV6-5,-,TRBJ1-1,-,TGTGCCAGCAGTTCCAAAGGGAGCGTGAACACTGAAGCTTTCTTT,CASSSKGSVNTEAFF
TRBV19,-,TRBJ1-1,-,TGTGCCAGTAGTAGGCGGGGTGTAAACACTGAAGCTTTCTTT,CASSRRGVNTEAFF
TRBV5-6,-,TRBJ1-4,-,TGTGCCAGCAGCTTCCAAAGCCAGATTAGCGAAAAACTGTTTTTT,CASSFQSQISEKLFF